These T cell receptor beta chains were read from a single sample in a study of blood T cells in healthy people across ages. TCRdb independently ran MiXCR on the 5' RACE reads; one entry per CDR3 protein. The data contain about 780,000 distinct CDR3 sequences, less than 60% of them singletons. The material sequenced was blood. The receptors shown here come from a man older than 75 in good health. Both conserved end residues are part of each CDR3. Each record gives: J gene, D gene, clone size, V gene, CDR3 protein, CDR3 DNA. A D gene is named only where the DNA matches it firmly. Clone size, where shown, is once, few, many, or a class for clones that have expanded.

>TRBJ1-2|TRBD1|-|TRBV14
CASRQTGTDKIYGYTF
TGTGCCAGCAGGCAAACCGGGACAGATAAAATCTATGGCTACACCTTC
>TRBJ2-2|TRBD1|-|TRBV12-3/TRBV12-4
CASSWTGKNTGELFF
TGTGCCAGCAGCTGGACAGGGAAAAACACCGGGGAGCTGTTTTTT
>TRBJ2-1|TRBD1|few|TRBV20-1
CSAFPAGTGGHNEQFF
TGCAGTGCTTTCCCAGCCGGGACAGGGGGGCACAATGAGCAGTTCTTC
>TRBJ2-6|-|-|TRBV5-4
CASSLARAGNGANVLTF
TGTGCCAGCAGCTTGGCGAGGGCCGGTAATGGGGCCAACGTCCTGACTTTC
>TRBJ2-7|TRBD2|-|TRBV5-1
CASSPLREGYEQYF
TGCGCCAGCAGCCCCTTGAGGGAGGGATACGAGCAGTACTTC
>TRBJ2-2|-|few|TRBV28
CASSLSGGPGELFF
TGTGCCAGCAGTTTATCCGGGGGACCGGGGGAGCTGTTTTTT
>TRBJ2-5|TRBD1|-|TRBV7-8
CASSHDRGQETQYF
TGTGCCAGCAGCCATGACAGGGGGCAAGAGACCCAGTACTTC
>TRBJ2-1|TRBD2|few|TRBV4-1
CASSHLAGDPYNEQFF
TGCGCCAGCAGCCATTTAGCGGGAGACCCCTACAATGAGCAGTTCTTC
>TRBJ2-1|-|-|TRBV7-8
CASSLSPRDEQFF
TGTGCCAGCAGCTTGTCCCCGCGGGATGAGCAGTTCTTC
>TRBJ2-1|TRBD2|-|TRBV28
CASSAGLGRANEQFF
TGTGCCAGCAGTGCCGGACTAGGTAGGGCCAATGAGCAGTTCTTC
>TRBJ1-3|-|-|TRBV5-1
CASSTDVRQAGNTIYF
TGCGCCAGCAGCACAGATGTTCGACAGGCTGGAAACACCATATATTTT
>TRBJ2-5|TRBD1|-|TRBV29-1
CSVKDRGRQETQYF
TGCAGCGTTAAGGACAGGGGGCGCCAAGAGACCCAGTACTTC
>TRBJ2-1|-|-|TRBV28
CASSLLRGVYNEQFF
TGTGCCAGCAGTTTACTGCGCGGGGTCTACAATGAGCAGTTCTTC
>TRBJ1-1|TRBD1|few|TRBV5-1
CASSGTGGNTEAFF
TGCGCCAGCAGCGGGACAGGGGGGAACACTGAAGCTTTCTTT
>TRBJ1-2|-|-|TRBV10-3
CAISEGQLSIYGYTF
TGTGCCATCAGTGAAGGACAGCTGAGTATTTATGGCTACACCTTC
>TRBJ2-7|-|-|TRBV7-2
CASSTMGRTSYEQYF
TGTGCCAGCAGCACAATGGGACGTACCTCCTACGAGCAGTACTTC
>TRBJ2-1|TRBD1|-|TRBV24-1
CATSGQGVYNEQFF
TGTGCCACCAGTGGACAGGGGGTCTACAATGAGCAGTTCTTC
>TRBJ2-1|TRBD2|-|TRBV12-3/TRBV12-4
CASRRGLAGGRVYNEQFF
TGTGCCAGCAGACGGGGACTAGCGGGAGGGCGGGTCTACAATGAGCAGTTCTTC
>TRBJ2-7|-|few|TRBV12-3/TRBV12-4
CASSLQGGGEQYF
TGTGCCAGCAGTTTACAGGGGGGAGGCGAGCAGTACTTC
>TRBJ2-1|TRBD1|-|TRBV5-4
CASSYDRGQSYEQFF
TGTGCCAGCAGCTATGACAGGGGGCAAAGCTATGAGCAGTTCTTC
>TRBJ2-1|-|-|TRBV10-3
CAISESTSRYNEQFF
TGTGCCATCAGTGAGAGTACTAGCCGATACAATGAGCAGTTCTTC
>TRBJ2-1|TRBD2|many|TRBV5-1
CASSLVLAGGGEQFF
TGCGCCAGCAGCTTGGTTCTAGCGGGAGGTGGCGAGCAGTTCTTC
>TRBJ2-1|-|-|TRBV5-1
CASSLEGAGGQVVEQFF
TGCGCCAGCAGCTTGGAGGGGGCGGGAGGTCAGGTGGTCGAGCAGTTCTTC
>TRBJ2-1|TRBD2|-|TRBV5-1
CASSSPGTKAVEQFF
TGCGCCAGCAGCTCACCCGGGACTAAAGCCGTCGAGCAGTTCTTC
>TRBJ2-5|TRBD2|-|TRBV9
CATSGAGEETQYF
TGTGCCACATCGGGTGCGGGAGAGGAGACCCAGTACTTC
>TRBJ2-5|-|-|TRBV20-1
CSALGRVAETQYF
TGCAGTGCCCTAGGGCGGGTGGCGGAGACCCAGTACTTC
>TRBJ2-5|TRBD1|many|TRBV12-3/TRBV12-4
CASSRRQGEKTQYF
TGTGCCAGCAGTCGAAGACAGGGAGAAAAGACCCAGTACTTC
>TRBJ2-5|-|-|TRBV28
CASSFVGRIQETQYF
TGTGCCAGCAGTTTTGTTGGGCGGATCCAAGAGACCCAGTACTTC
>TRBJ2-3|-|-|TRBV12-5
CASGLGVFGDTQYF
TGTGCTAGTGGTTTGGGCGTATTCGGAGATACGCAGTATTTT
>TRBJ2-5|TRBD2|-|TRBV6-8
CASNPRLAGENEQYF
TGTGCCAGCAATCCAAGGTTAGCGGGAGAGAATGAGCAGTACTTC
>TRBJ1-1|-|-|TRBV4-3
CASSHPGQSNTEAFF
TGCGCCAGCAGCCATCCCGGGCAGTCGAACACTGAAGCTTTCTTT
>TRBJ2-2|-|-|TRBV20-1
CSARSAGWSTGELFF
TGCAGTGCTAGATCGGCGGGGTGGAGCACCGGGGAGCTGTTTTTT
>TRBJ1-2|-|-|TRBV4-2
CASSPRQHQANYGYTF
TGTGCCAGCAGCCCGAGACAGCACCAAGCTAACTATGGCTACACCTTC
>TRBJ1-2|-|-|TRBV12-3/TRBV12-4
CASSLMGDPGYGYTF
TGTGCCAGCAGTTTAATGGGGGATCCGGGCTATGGCTACACCTTC
>TRBJ2-7|TRBD2|-|TRBV20-1
CSASRAASGNNEQYF
TGCAGTGCTTCCCGTGCGGCTAGCGGGAACAATGAGCAGTACTTC
>TRBJ2-5|TRBD1|many|TRBV29-1
CSVEGGTGGQETQYF
TGCAGCGTTGAAGGGGGGACAGGGGGTCAGGAGACCCAGTACTTC
>TRBJ2-7|TRBD2|-|TRBV9
CASGPTSGGAHEQYF
TGTGCCAGCGGACCCACTAGCGGGGGGGCCCACGAGCAGTACTTC
>TRBJ2-5|TRBD2|many|TRBV28
CASSSPRGEETQYF
TGTGCCAGCAGTTCCCCCCGGGGGGAAGAGACCCAGTACTTC
>TRBJ1-1|-|few|TRBV12-3/TRBV12-4
CASSPIYDEAFF
TGTGCCAGCAGCCCCATTTACGATGAAGCTTTCTTT
>TRBJ2-5|-|few|TRBV20-1
CSARDLGAETQYF
TGCAGTGCTAGAGATCTAGGGGCAGAGACCCAGTACTTC
>TRBJ2-7|-|-|TRBV12-3/TRBV12-4
CASSLNKVPYEQYF
TGTGCCAGCAGTTTAAACAAGGTTCCCTACGAGCAGTACTTC
>TRBJ2-5|-|-|TRBV7-9
CASSLAATGSAETQYF
TGTGCCAGCAGCTTAGCCGCTACGGGGTCGGCGGAGACCCAGTACTTC
>TRBJ2-5|-|few|TRBV7-2
CASSLGLSGTPRRQYF
TGTGCCAGCAGCTTAGGATTATCCGGGACCCCGAGAAGGCAGTACTTC
>TRBJ2-1|-|few|TRBV24-1
CATSDLRQGASGGEFF
TGTGCCACCAGTGATTTAAGACAGGGGGCTAGCGGGGGCGAGTTCTTC
>TRBJ2-1|-|many|TRBV9
CASSEGGSSYNEQFF
TGTGCCAGCAGCGAGGGGGGCAGCTCCTACAATGAGCAGTTCTTC
>TRBJ2-7|TRBD2|-|TRBV11-2
CASSLGLRGLAGRPEHYEQYF
TGTGCCAGCAGCTTAGGCCTCCGCGGACTAGCGGGGCGCCCCGAACACTACGAGCAGTACTTC
>TRBJ2-7|TRBD2|-|TRBV4-3
CASSQGLAGIYEQYF
TGCGCCAGCAGCCAGGGACTAGCGGGAATCTACGAGCAGTACTTC
>TRBJ2-5|-|many|TRBV10-3
CAISESMFEGGETQYF
TGTGCCATCAGTGAATCTATGTTCGAGGGTGGGGAGACCCAGTACTTC
>TRBJ1-2|TRBD1|few|TRBV12-3/TRBV12-4
CASSFGQGASGYTF
TGTGCCAGCAGTTTCGGGCAGGGGGCAAGCGGCTACACCTTC
>TRBJ2-1|-|-|TRBV27
CASSSPQETQFF
TGTGCCAGCAGTTCTCCACAAGAGACCCAGTTCTTC
>TRBJ1-2|-|-|TRBV9
CASSVGDPGGYTF
TGTGCCAGCAGCGTAGGGGACCCGGGCGGCTACACCTTC
>TRBJ2-3|-|-|TRBV5-1
CASSLDGRRTDTQYF
TGCGCCAGCAGCTTGGACGGAAGGCGCACAGATACGCAGTATTTT
>TRBJ2-5|-|-|TRBV5-1
CASSLTQGTQYF
TGCGCCAGCAGCTTGACTCAAGGGACCCAGTACTTC
>TRBJ2-2|-|-|TRBV29-1
CSVGVQRRSGELFF
TGCAGCGTTGGGGTACAGCGAAGGTCCGGGGAGCTGTTTTTT
>TRBJ2-6|-|-|TRBV5-1
CASSLGVLTSGANVLTF
TGCGCCAGCAGCTTGGGAGTCCTCACCTCTGGGGCCAACGTCCTGACTTTC
>TRBJ2-7|TRBD1|-|TRBV7-6
CASSSKPGTGSYEQYF
TGTGCCAGCAGCTCCAAACCCGGGACAGGTTCATACGAGCAGTACTTC
>TRBJ2-5|-|few|TRBV6-6
CASSRGAFNQETQYF
TGTGCCAGCAGTCGCGGGGCCTTCAACCAAGAGACCCAGTACTTC
>TRBJ2-1|TRBD1|-|TRBV6-2/TRBV6-3
CASRPTGDTYEQFF
TGTGCCAGCAGACCGACAGGGGACACCTACGAGCAGTTCTTC
>TRBJ2-3|-|-|TRBV12-3/TRBV12-4
CASSFIGADNTDTQYF
TGTGCCAGCAGTTTTATAGGAGCGGACAACACAGATACGCAGTATTTT